A selection of T cell receptor beta chains follows, all from one sample in a study of blood T cell repertoires in COVID-19. TCRdb keeps only in-frame clones here, not all; method: immunoSEQ multiplex PCR. The data contain about 210,000 clones, approximately 85% of them singletons. Sequenced material: peripheral blood. The receptor set was obtained from a woman between 70 and 85 years old with COVID-19, enrolled during active disease. CDR3s include the opening cysteine and the closing phenylalanine or tryptophan. D genes are given only for firm matches. Clone size is shown for a subset of rows, as once, few, many or a class of expanded clone.

>few|14|TRBV5-1|TRBD1|TRBJ1-2
TGCGCCAGCAGCTTCCAGGGGGCGAACTATGGCTACACCTTC
CASSFQGANYGYTF
>NA|16|TRBV5-1|TRBD2|TRBJ2-2
TGCGCCAGCAGCCTAAAAACTAGCGGGGGTACCGGGGAGCTGTTTTTT
CASSLKTSGGTGELFF
>NA|13|TRBV2|TRBD1|TRBJ1-2
TGTGCCAGCAGGGCCGGGACAGGGTTTGGCTACACCTTC
CASRAGTGFGYTF
>NA|14|TRBV5-5|TRBD1|TRBJ1-6
TGTGCCAGCAGCTGGAACAGGGGCGAGTCACCCCTCCACTTT
CASSWNRGESPLHF
>few|14|TRBV19|NA|TRBJ1-5
TGTGCCAGTAGGATGGGGGCAGATGGTCAGCCCCAGCATTTT
CASRMGADGQPQHF
>NA|13|TRBV30|NA|TRBJ1-2
TGTGCCTGGAGCGCCACAGCCCCTCAAGGCTACACCTTC
CAWSATAPQGYTF
>NA|14|TRBV18|NA|TRBJ2-7
TGTGCCAGCTCACCCGTGCCGAGCTCCTACGAGCAGTACTTC
CASSPVPSSYEQYF
>once|13|TRBV7-2|NA|TRBJ2-7
TGTGCCAGCAGCTTAATGCGCTCCTACGAGCAGTACTTC
CASSLMRSYEQYF
>NA|14|TRBV11-2|TRBD1|TRBJ1-4
TGTGCCAGCAGCCCGACAGGGAATAATGAAAAACTGTTTTTT
CASSPTGNNEKLFF
>NA|15|TRBV28|TRBD1|TRBJ2-7
TGTGCCAGCAGTCGTACCGGGACAGGGGGCTACGAGCAGTACTTC
CASSRTGTGGYEQYF
>few|14|TRBV25-1|TRBD1|TRBJ1-2
TGTGCCAGCAGTGCAAGACAGGGAATAGGGAGCTACACCTTC
CASSARQGIGSYTF
>NA|10|TRBV6-5|NA|TRBJ1-2
TGTGCCAGCAAAACGCGGGTTTACACCTTC
CASKTRVYTF
>NA|13|TRBV5-6|TRBD1|TRBJ1-1
TGTGCCAGCAGCTCAGACAGGGGGACTGAAGCTTTCTTT
CASSSDRGTEAFF
>NA|18|TRBV7-3|TRBD2|TRBJ2-3
TGTGCCAGCAGCCGCACCACAAGAGCGGGGGGGAGCACAGATACGCAGTATTTT
CASSRTTRAGGSTDTQYF
>NA|17|TRBV18|NA|TRBJ2-2
TGTGCCAGCTCACCAAGGTTAGGACAGCTAAACACCGGGGAGCTGTTTTTT
CASSPRLGQLNTGELFF
>NA|17|TRBV4-2|TRBD2|TRBJ2-1
TGTGCCAGCAGCCGCTCATCATCAGCGGGAGGTTACAATGAGCAGTTCTTC
CASSRSSSAGGYNEQFF
>NA|14|TRBV10-3|NA|TRBJ2-6
TGTGCCACGAGGGGGACCTCTGGGGCCAACGTCCTGACTTTC
CATRGTSGANVLTF
>once|18|TRBV6-2/TRBV6-3|TRBD2|TRBJ2-1
TGTGCCAGCAGTTATGGGACTAGCGGGAGGGGGCCCTACAATGAGCAGTTCTTC
CASSYGTSGRGPYNEQFF
>NA|14|TRBV27|NA|TRBJ1-1
TGTGCCAGCAGTTCCCCCGTAAAGACAGCTTCATACTTCTTT
CASSSPVKTASYFF
>NA|14|TRBV18|TRBD1|TRBJ1-4
TGTGCCAGCTCCCTCGGACAGGGGGGTGAAAAACTGTTTTTT
CASSLGQGGEKLFF
>NA|16|TRBV5-1|TRBD1|TRBJ1-1
TGCGCCAGCAGCTCGACCGGGGGACAGGAGGGCACTGAAGCTTTCTTT
CASSSTGGQEGTEAFF
>NA|15|TRBV9|TRBD1|TRBJ1-3
TGTGCCAGCACCTTAACAGGGGGCCTTGGAAACACCATATATTTT
CASTLTGGLGNTIYF
>NA|14|TRBV5-1|TRBD1|TRBJ1-2
TGCGCCAGCAGCTTAGAGGGACAGGGGGACGGCTACACCTTC
CASSLEGQGDGYTF
>NA|15|TRBV12-5|NA|TRBJ1-3
TGTGCTAGTGGTTTGGTGGCCAACTCTGGAAACACCATATATTTT
CASGLVANSGNTIYF
>once|15|TRBV6-5|NA|TRBJ1-2
TGTGCCAGCAGTTACGACGGGCCGGACATATCTGGCTACACCTTC
CASSYDGPDISGYTF
>NA|13|TRBV7-2|NA|TRBJ1-1
TGTGCCAGCAGCCCAGAACTGAACACTGAAGCTTTCTTT
CASSPELNTEAFF
>NA|13|TRBV12-3/TRBV12-4|NA|TRBJ1-1
TGTGCCAGCGGGAGGGAGTCGAACACTGAAGCTTTCTTT
CASGRESNTEAFF
>NA|14|TRBV7-2|TRBD1|TRBJ1-2
TGTGCCAGCAGCTTAGCGGTCGAGGGGGCTGGCTACACCTTC
CASSLAVEGAGYTF
>NA|17|TRBV18|NA|TRBJ2-1
TGTGCCAGCTCACCACCGAATTCGATAGCGGCTAACAATGAGCAGTTCTTC
CASSPPNSIAANNEQFF
>NA|18|TRBV21-1|NA|TRBJ1-2
TGTGCCAGCAGCAAAGCGGCGGAGTTCTCCCTCAATGCTTATGGCTACACCTTC
CASSKAAEFSLNAYGYTF
>NA|13|TRBV9|NA|TRBJ1-2
TGTGCCAGCAGCGCACAAGAAAGCTATGGCTACACCTTC
CASSAQESYGYTF
>NA|15|TRBV19|NA|TRBJ1-2
TGTGCCAGTAGTATAGCTGCGGGCAGTGCGGGTGGCTACACCTTC
CASSIAAGSAGGYTF
>few|13|TRBV27|NA|TRBJ1-1
TGTGCCAGCAGTTTTAAGGGGAAAACTGAAGCTTTCTTT
CASSFKGKTEAFF
>NA|14|TRBV29-1|TRBD1|TRBJ1-5
TGCAGCGTTGAGAACAGGGGTGGCAATCAGCCCCAGCATTTT
CSVENRGGNQPQHF
>NA|14|TRBV5-1|NA|TRBJ1-1
TGCGCCAGCAGCTTGGGGTCCGGGTTCACTGAAGCTTTCTTT
CASSLGSGFTEAFF
>once|14|TRBV5-1|NA|TRBJ2-7
TGCGCCAGCAGCCCAAGGCCGGGTTCCTACGAGCAGTACTTC
CASSPRPGSYEQYF
>NA|16|TRBV7-9|TRBD1|TRBJ1-3
TGTGCCAGCAGCTCAATCAGGGGGCGATCTGGAAACACCATATATTTT
CASSSIRGRSGNTIYF
>NA|18|TRBV5-1|TRBD1|TRBJ2-7
TGCGCCAGCAGCAGGAGGGTGACAGGGGAAAATTTTTCCTACGAGCAGTACTTC
CASSRRVTGENFSYEQYF
>NA|17|TRBV9|TRBD2|TRBJ2-1
TGTGCCAGCAGCGTAGCACCTAGCGGGACCTTCCAGGATGAGCAGTTCTTC
CASSVAPSGTFQDEQFF
>NA|15|TRBV19|NA|TRBJ1-5
TGTGCCAGTAACACAGCCCATGGTTTCAATCAGCCCCAGCATTTT
CASNTAHGFNQPQHF
>NA|13|TRBV6-5|NA|TRBJ2-5
TGTGCCAGCAGTTTGGGACTTCAAGAGACCCAGTACTTC
CASSLGLQETQYF
>NA|16|TRBV11-2|TRBD1|TRBJ2-2
TGTGCCAGCAGCTTAGTGGGGACAGGGGCCGGCGGGGAGCTGTTTTTT
CASSLVGTGAGGELFF
>NA|18|TRBV5-4|TRBD2|TRBJ2-3
TGTGCCAGCAGCCTAGGACTAGCAGTAGGACCTAGCACAGATACGCAGTATTTT
CASSLGLAVGPSTDTQYF
>once|16|TRBV6-2/TRBV6-3|NA|TRBJ2-7
TGTGCCAGCAGTTACTTAAGGGGGACCTCCTCCTACGAGCAGTACTTC
CASSYLRGTSSYEQYF
>few|15|TRBV7-9|TRBD1|TRBJ1-2
TGTGCCAGCAGCCGACCGGGACAGGGAAACTATGGCTACACCTTC
CASSRPGQGNYGYTF